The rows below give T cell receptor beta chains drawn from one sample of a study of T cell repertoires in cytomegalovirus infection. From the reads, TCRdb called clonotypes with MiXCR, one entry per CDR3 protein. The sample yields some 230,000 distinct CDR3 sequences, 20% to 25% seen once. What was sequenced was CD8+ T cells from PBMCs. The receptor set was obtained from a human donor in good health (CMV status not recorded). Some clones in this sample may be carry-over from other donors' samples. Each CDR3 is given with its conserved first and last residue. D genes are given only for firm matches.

cdr3_aa: CASSLDGGGANEQFF
d_call: .
v_call: TRBV7-9
j_call: TRBJ2-1

cdr3_aa: CASSHQRFQETQYF
d_call: .
v_call: TRBV28
j_call: TRBJ2-5

cdr3_aa: CASTAHTGYYEQYF
d_call: .
v_call: TRBV28
j_call: TRBJ2-7

cdr3_aa: CASSLRTSGDYEQYF
d_call: TRBD2
v_call: TRBV7-8
j_call: TRBJ2-7

cdr3_aa: CASSSPSGGNADTQYF
d_call: TRBD1
v_call: TRBV28
j_call: TRBJ2-3

cdr3_aa: CSARAAGGTNYEQYF
d_call: TRBD2
v_call: TRBV20-1
j_call: TRBJ2-7

cdr3_aa: CASSETQETQYF
d_call: .
v_call: TRBV11-1
j_call: TRBJ2-5

cdr3_aa: CASSYRGGYTGELFF
d_call: .
v_call: TRBV6-5
j_call: TRBJ2-2

cdr3_aa: CASTAGASGGPIGDEQFF
d_call: TRBD2
v_call: TRBV7-6
j_call: TRBJ2-1

cdr3_aa: CASSFSGYPYNEQFF
d_call: .
v_call: TRBV27
j_call: TRBJ2-1

cdr3_aa: CASRPNSGANVLTF
d_call: .
v_call: TRBV28
j_call: TRBJ2-6

cdr3_aa: CASSFFDEQYF
d_call: .
v_call: TRBV7-9
j_call: TRBJ2-7

cdr3_aa: CASSFTGSSYNEQFF
d_call: .
v_call: TRBV12-3/TRBV12-4
j_call: TRBJ2-1

cdr3_aa: CASSPGKPNEKLFF
d_call: .
v_call: TRBV7-8
j_call: TRBJ1-4

cdr3_aa: CASSEAQGYTF
d_call: .
v_call: TRBV2
j_call: TRBJ1-2

cdr3_aa: CSAREGTVGSPLHF
d_call: TRBD1
v_call: TRBV20-1
j_call: TRBJ1-6

cdr3_aa: CASSLGPSGGSYEQYF
d_call: TRBD2
v_call: TRBV7-2
j_call: TRBJ2-7

cdr3_aa: CASSLETYTDTQYF
d_call: .
v_call: TRBV7-6
j_call: TRBJ2-3

cdr3_aa: CASRETGLYNSPLHF
d_call: .
v_call: TRBV12-3/TRBV12-4
j_call: TRBJ1-6

cdr3_aa: CASSEEDRGLGYTF
d_call: TRBD1
v_call: TRBV2
j_call: TRBJ1-2

cdr3_aa: CSARNLAGLDTEAFF
d_call: .
v_call: TRBV20-1
j_call: TRBJ1-1

cdr3_aa: CASSSIPGAGLAGGGRQFF
d_call: TRBD2
v_call: TRBV7-2
j_call: TRBJ2-1

cdr3_aa: CASSYSSSGEKLFF
d_call: .
v_call: TRBV6-6
j_call: TRBJ1-4

cdr3_aa: CASSPPGQGAYGYTF
d_call: TRBD1
v_call: TRBV27
j_call: TRBJ1-2

cdr3_aa: CASSLFEVQVNQPQHF
d_call: .
v_call: TRBV7-8
j_call: TRBJ1-5

cdr3_aa: CSAEDRDGYTF
d_call: .
v_call: TRBV20-1
j_call: TRBJ1-2

cdr3_aa: CASSLAGGTNTGELFF
d_call: .
v_call: TRBV7-6
j_call: TRBJ2-2

cdr3_aa: CASSQVGVSIAGAKNIQYF
d_call: TRBD2
v_call: TRBV3-1
j_call: TRBJ2-4

cdr3_aa: CASSRIPGNEKLFF
d_call: .
v_call: TRBV7-9
j_call: TRBJ1-4

cdr3_aa: CASSHASEGGAVPGELFF
d_call: .
v_call: TRBV4-1
j_call: TRBJ2-2

cdr3_aa: CASSQTGMVDQPQHF
d_call: TRBD1
v_call: TRBV7-6
j_call: TRBJ1-5

cdr3_aa: CASRGLFTSGNTIYF
d_call: .
v_call: TRBV12-3/TRBV12-4
j_call: TRBJ1-3

cdr3_aa: CASSPIEGPGANVLTF
d_call: .
v_call: TRBV5-1
j_call: TRBJ2-6

cdr3_aa: CASSLVGGSYGYTF
d_call: TRBD1
v_call: TRBV5-4
j_call: TRBJ1-2

cdr3_aa: CASSRTPSYEQYF
d_call: .
v_call: TRBV28
j_call: TRBJ2-7

cdr3_aa: CASSLKTGGNPGEQFF
d_call: TRBD1
v_call: TRBV7-6
j_call: TRBJ2-1

cdr3_aa: CAVDRVGFAEAFF
d_call: TRBD1
v_call: TRBV30
j_call: TRBJ1-1

cdr3_aa: CASSRSDGYYEQYF
d_call: .
v_call: TRBV7-9
j_call: TRBJ2-7

cdr3_aa: CASSRGGDSNYGYTF
d_call: .
v_call: TRBV28
j_call: TRBJ1-2

cdr3_aa: CASSLAISAGELFF
d_call: .
v_call: TRBV5-1
j_call: TRBJ2-2

cdr3_aa: CASSFRTDSNQPQHF
d_call: .
v_call: TRBV28
j_call: TRBJ1-5

cdr3_aa: CASSQGIYLEQYF
d_call: .
v_call: TRBV7-6
j_call: TRBJ2-7

cdr3_aa: CASGGTGYEQYF
d_call: .
v_call: TRBV19
j_call: TRBJ2-7

cdr3_aa: CASSIAGVPETQYF
d_call: .
v_call: TRBV19
j_call: TRBJ2-5

cdr3_aa: CASSWPWTSGAYEQYF
d_call: TRBD2
v_call: TRBV6-2/TRBV6-3
j_call: TRBJ2-7

cdr3_aa: CASSLENTYSDTQYF
d_call: .
v_call: TRBV11-2
j_call: TRBJ2-3

cdr3_aa: CASSQGSGVSSYEQYF
d_call: TRBD2
v_call: TRBV4-1
j_call: TRBJ2-7

cdr3_aa: CASSYALGSRYTYEQYF
d_call: .
v_call: TRBV6-2/TRBV6-3
j_call: TRBJ2-7

cdr3_aa: CASSLWSGGTDTQYF
d_call: TRBD2
v_call: TRBV11-2
j_call: TRBJ2-3

cdr3_aa: CASSLDRGVAGGGEQYF
d_call: .
v_call: TRBV7-9
j_call: TRBJ2-7

cdr3_aa: CASSPGGAGNIQYF
d_call: TRBD1
v_call: TRBV12-3/TRBV12-4
j_call: TRBJ2-4

cdr3_aa: CATTLPGTGLYEQYF
d_call: TRBD1
v_call: TRBV28
j_call: TRBJ2-7

cdr3_aa: CASSFRGSGQPQHF
d_call: .
v_call: TRBV28
j_call: TRBJ1-5

cdr3_aa: CAPRTGKTSYNEQFF
d_call: .
v_call: TRBV10-3
j_call: TRBJ2-1

cdr3_aa: CATSDLTSGGLIGNEQFF
d_call: TRBD2
v_call: TRBV24-1
j_call: TRBJ2-1

cdr3_aa: CASSEMRQGFIPSSPLHF
d_call: .
v_call: TRBV2
j_call: TRBJ1-6

cdr3_aa: CASSRTPYNEQFF
d_call: .
v_call: TRBV7-9
j_call: TRBJ2-1

cdr3_aa: CASSGTGSGAFF
d_call: .
v_call: TRBV7-6
j_call: TRBJ1-1

cdr3_aa: CASSLGTSGDYEQYF
d_call: TRBD2
v_call: TRBV28
j_call: TRBJ2-7